A selection of T cell receptor beta chains follows, all from one sample in a study of blood T cell repertoires in COVID-19. The repertoire was sequenced with immunoSEQ multiplex PCR; TCRdb's copy has only in-frame clones and lacks some. The data show hundreds of thousands of clones, around nine tenths seen once. What was sequenced was peripheral blood. Receptors originate from a man aged 70 or older with acute or convalescent COVID-19. CDR3s include the opening cysteine and the closing phenylalanine or tryptophan. Each record gives: CDR3 DNA, CDR3 protein, D gene, J gene, V gene, clone size. The D gene is left open where the match is weak. Not all rows give a size; the values are once, few, many and, for expanded clones, a class.

CDR3nt: TGTGCCAGTAGCAGTACTAGCAATCAGCCCCAGCATTTT
CDR3aa: CASSSTSNQPQHF
d_gene: NA
j_gene: TRBJ1-5
v_gene: TRBV19
abundance: NA

CDR3nt: TGTGCCAGCAGCTTCAATAGATTTAATGAAAAACTGTTTTTT
CDR3aa: CASSFNRFNEKLFF
d_gene: NA
j_gene: TRBJ1-4
v_gene: TRBV11-2
abundance: few

CDR3nt: TGTGCCAGCTCACCACCTGTTGGAGGGATTGTGGATACGCAGTATTTT
CDR3aa: CASSPPVGGIVDTQYF
d_gene: NA
j_gene: TRBJ2-3
v_gene: TRBV18
abundance: NA

CDR3nt: TGTGCCAGCAGTTTGCGGGGGGCCAATGAGCAGTTCTTC
CDR3aa: CASSLRGANEQFF
d_gene: TRBD2
j_gene: TRBJ2-1
v_gene: TRBV28
abundance: NA

CDR3nt: TGTGCCAGCAGCCTTGGGACAGGGCCCCAAGAGACCCAGTACTTC
CDR3aa: CASSLGTGPQETQYF
d_gene: TRBD1
j_gene: TRBJ2-5
v_gene: TRBV7-2
abundance: NA

CDR3nt: TGTGCCAGCAGTTTAAACAGGGGCGGTGGCTACACCTTC
CDR3aa: CASSLNRGGGYTF
d_gene: TRBD1
j_gene: TRBJ1-2
v_gene: TRBV12-3/TRBV12-4
abundance: NA

CDR3nt: TGTGCCTTGACGTCAGGGCTTTATGGCTACACCTTC
CDR3aa: CALTSGLYGYTF
d_gene: NA
j_gene: TRBJ1-2
v_gene: TRBV30
abundance: NA

CDR3nt: TGTGCCAGCAGTTCCTACGCCCTAAACACAGATACGCAGTATTTT
CDR3aa: CASSSYALNTDTQYF
d_gene: NA
j_gene: TRBJ2-3
v_gene: TRBV28
abundance: NA

CDR3nt: TGTGCCAGCAGTCGATTAGGGAACCGACAGGCAGTTAAAAACATTCAGTACTTC
CDR3aa: CASSRLGNRQAVKNIQYF
d_gene: NA
j_gene: TRBJ2-4
v_gene: TRBV28
abundance: NA

CDR3nt: TGCAGTGCTAGGGGGGACTCTGAGCAGTTCTTC
CDR3aa: CSARGDSEQFF
d_gene: NA
j_gene: TRBJ2-1
v_gene: TRBV20-1
abundance: NA

CDR3nt: TGTGCCAGCAGCTTAGGCACAGCAACCTACGAGCAGTACTTC
CDR3aa: CASSLGTATYEQYF
d_gene: NA
j_gene: TRBJ2-7
v_gene: TRBV11-2
abundance: NA

CDR3nt: TGTGCCAGCCAGGACACAGGTGTCTGGAACACCATATATTTT
CDR3aa: CASQDTGVWNTIYF
d_gene: NA
j_gene: TRBJ1-3
v_gene: TRBV28
abundance: NA

CDR3nt: TGCGCCAGCAGCGCGTTCGGGTATCAGGAGACCCAGTACTTC
CDR3aa: CASSAFGYQETQYF
d_gene: NA
j_gene: TRBJ2-5
v_gene: TRBV5-1
abundance: NA

CDR3nt: TGTGCCAGCAGCCAGGGACTAGCGGGGCCCGGGGAGCTGTTTTTT
CDR3aa: CASSQGLAGPGELFF
d_gene: TRBD2
j_gene: TRBJ2-2
v_gene: TRBV3-1/TRBV3-2
abundance: NA

CDR3nt: TGTGCCAGCTCACCAGGGCTAGCGGATACGCAGTATTTT
CDR3aa: CASSPGLADTQYF
d_gene: NA
j_gene: TRBJ2-3
v_gene: TRBV18
abundance: NA

CDR3nt: TGTGCCGGGGAAGACCGGGACAGGGGAAGAGATACGCAGTATTTT
CDR3aa: CAGEDRDRGRDTQYF
d_gene: TRBD1
j_gene: TRBJ2-3
v_gene: TRBV30
abundance: NA

CDR3nt: TGTGCCAGCAGCTTCCCTGGACAGGGCAATCAGCCCCAGCATTTT
CDR3aa: CASSFPGQGNQPQHF
d_gene: TRBD1
j_gene: TRBJ1-5
v_gene: TRBV7-2
abundance: NA

CDR3nt: TGTGCCAGCAGCCAAGATCCGCGGCAGGGGAGCTCCTACGAGCAGTACTTC
CDR3aa: CASSQDPRQGSSYEQYF
d_gene: NA
j_gene: TRBJ2-7
v_gene: TRBV14
abundance: NA

CDR3nt: TGTGCCAGAAGCTTCAACCGGGAGTTCTATGACTATGGCTACACCTTC
CDR3aa: CARSFNREFYDYGYTF
d_gene: NA
j_gene: TRBJ1-2
v_gene: TRBV7-5
abundance: NA

CDR3nt: TGTGCCAGCAGTACGTACAGGGAGGGGAGCACTGAAGCTTTCTTT
CDR3aa: CASSTYREGSTEAFF
d_gene: NA
j_gene: TRBJ1-1
v_gene: TRBV28
abundance: NA

CDR3nt: TGTGCCAGCCACCCAGTAACACGACTTCGGGATGAGCAGTTCTTC
CDR3aa: CASHPVTRLRDEQFF
d_gene: NA
j_gene: TRBJ2-1
v_gene: TRBV28
abundance: NA

CDR3nt: TGTGCCAGCAGTTACGCAGGGGGCGATCAGCCCCAGCATTTT
CDR3aa: CASSYAGGDQPQHF
d_gene: TRBD1
j_gene: TRBJ1-5
v_gene: TRBV6-2/TRBV6-3
abundance: NA

CDR3nt: TGTGCCAGCAGTGAAAGGGCGCGGGGGGAGACCCAGTACTTC
CDR3aa: CASSERARGETQYF
d_gene: TRBD2
j_gene: TRBJ2-5
v_gene: TRBV2
abundance: NA

CDR3nt: TGTGCCAGCAGTCCTCGGGGGACCACATCCTCTGGAAACACCATATATTTT
CDR3aa: CASSPRGTTSSGNTIYF
d_gene: NA
j_gene: TRBJ1-3
v_gene: TRBV6-6
abundance: once

CDR3nt: TGTGCCAGCAGTTTCCCCGGGGGCTATGGCTACACCTTC
CDR3aa: CASSFPGGYGYTF
d_gene: NA
j_gene: TRBJ1-2
v_gene: TRBV27
abundance: NA

CDR3nt: TGTGCCAGTACCCCTGAGGAGGGAAGAAACATTCAGTACTTC
CDR3aa: CASTPEEGRNIQYF
d_gene: NA
j_gene: TRBJ2-4
v_gene: TRBV19
abundance: NA

CDR3nt: TGTGCCAGCAGTTGGGGACAGGCAAACACTGAAGCTTTCTTT
CDR3aa: CASSWGQANTEAFF
d_gene: TRBD1
j_gene: TRBJ1-1
v_gene: TRBV28
abundance: NA

CDR3nt: TGTGCCAGCAGCCAAGATGTTAGGGAGGGTAGCGCCAAAAACATTCAGTACTTC
CDR3aa: CASSQDVREGSAKNIQYF
d_gene: TRBD2
j_gene: TRBJ2-4
v_gene: TRBV4-2
abundance: NA

CDR3nt: TGTGCCAGCAGTTTGGGGAATTTAGCGGGGGGCTACAATGAGCAGTTCTTC
CDR3aa: CASSLGNLAGGYNEQFF
d_gene: TRBD2
j_gene: TRBJ2-1
v_gene: TRBV28
abundance: NA

CDR3nt: TGCGCCAGCAGCCAGGCTAGTGGCTACGAGCAGTACTTC
CDR3aa: CASSQASGYEQYF
d_gene: NA
j_gene: TRBJ2-7
v_gene: TRBV4-3
abundance: NA

CDR3nt: TGTGCCAGCAGCCGGCCTCTAGCGGGGGAATTCAAAAACATTCAGTACTTC
CDR3aa: CASSRPLAGEFKNIQYF
d_gene: TRBD2
j_gene: TRBJ2-4
v_gene: TRBV7-2
abundance: NA

CDR3nt: TGCGCCAGCAGCCAAGGCTTGGAGAGGGGGTGGGAGACCCAGTACTTC
CDR3aa: CASSQGLERGWETQYF
d_gene: NA
j_gene: TRBJ2-5
v_gene: TRBV4-1
abundance: NA

CDR3nt: TGCGCCAGCCGTACGGCAGGGGTGGATGAAAAACTGTTTTTT
CDR3aa: CASRTAGVDEKLFF
d_gene: NA
j_gene: TRBJ1-4
v_gene: TRBV5-1
abundance: NA

CDR3nt: TGTGCCAGCAGCTTAGGGGGCCTGGATCAGCCCCAGCATTTT
CDR3aa: CASSLGGLDQPQHF
d_gene: NA
j_gene: TRBJ1-5
v_gene: TRBV7-9
abundance: NA

CDR3nt: TGCGCCAGCAGCGGCCGGATGGAGGGACAGGCCGCCGAGCAGTACTTC
CDR3aa: CASSGRMEGQAAEQYF
d_gene: TRBD1
j_gene: TRBJ2-7
v_gene: TRBV5-1
abundance: NA

CDR3nt: TGTGCCAGCAGCCGGTGGACAGGGGGCGCCGGGAATAACCAGTACTTC
CDR3aa: CASSRWTGGAGNNQYF
d_gene: NA
j_gene: TRBJ2-5
v_gene: TRBV21-1
abundance: NA

CDR3nt: TGTGCCAGCCGGGACAGGGGTTATCAGCCCCAGCATTTT
CDR3aa: CASRDRGYQPQHF
d_gene: TRBD1
j_gene: TRBJ1-5
v_gene: TRBV19
abundance: few

CDR3nt: TGTGCCAGCCGGGACAGATTTCGCGAGCAGTACTTC
CDR3aa: CASRDRFREQYF
d_gene: TRBD1
j_gene: TRBJ2-7
v_gene: TRBV6-5
abundance: NA

CDR3nt: TGTGCCACCAGCCTCCTAAGGGACAGTGCAACTAATGAAAAACTGTTTTTT
CDR3aa: CATSLLRDSATNEKLFF
d_gene: TRBD1
j_gene: TRBJ1-4
v_gene: TRBV10-3
abundance: NA

CDR3nt: TGCGCCAGCAGTCTAAACACCGGGACAGGGACAGAGACCCAGTACTTC
CDR3aa: CASSLNTGTGTETQYF
d_gene: TRBD1
j_gene: TRBJ2-5
v_gene: TRBV5-1
abundance: NA

CDR3nt: TGTGCCTGGAGTCCTATCGGGGGAACGGGCCAGCCCCAGCATTTT
CDR3aa: CAWSPIGGTGQPQHF
d_gene: NA
j_gene: TRBJ1-5
v_gene: TRBV30
abundance: NA

CDR3nt: TGTGCCAGCAGTGACAGGGGGCCGAATGAGCAGTTCTTC
CDR3aa: CASSDRGPNEQFF
d_gene: TRBD1
j_gene: TRBJ2-1
v_gene: TRBV6-2/TRBV6-3
abundance: NA

CDR3nt: TGCGCCAGCAGCCAAGATCTAGCGCTGAGCGATGAGCAGTTCTTC
CDR3aa: CASSQDLALSDEQFF
d_gene: NA
j_gene: TRBJ2-1
v_gene: TRBV4-3
abundance: NA

CDR3nt: TGTGCCACCAGTGGACAGTTATTAAGCAATCAGCCCCAGCATTTT
CDR3aa: CATSGQLLSNQPQHF
d_gene: NA
j_gene: TRBJ1-5
v_gene: TRBV6-2/TRBV6-3
abundance: NA

CDR3nt: TGTGCCAGCAGCCAAGGAAGCCCAGGGTGGACTGAAGCTTTCTTT
CDR3aa: CASSQGSPGWTEAFF
d_gene: NA
j_gene: TRBJ1-1
v_gene: TRBV3-1/TRBV3-2
abundance: NA

CDR3nt: TGTGCCAGCAGTTTCGAACAGGGGCCCTACGAGCAGTACTTC
CDR3aa: CASSFEQGPYEQYF
d_gene: TRBD1
j_gene: TRBJ2-7
v_gene: TRBV2
abundance: NA

CDR3nt: TGCGCCAGCAGCCAACAACAGGGGAGAGGTATTGGCTACACCTTC
CDR3aa: CASSQQQGRGIGYTF
d_gene: TRBD1
j_gene: TRBJ1-2
v_gene: TRBV4-1
abundance: NA

CDR3nt: TGTGCCAGCAGTTACTCGTCTGGCGGTCTACGAACTGAAGCTTTCTTT
CDR3aa: CASSYSSGGLRTEAFF
d_gene: NA
j_gene: TRBJ1-1
v_gene: TRBV6-2/TRBV6-3
abundance: NA

CDR3nt: TGTGCCAGCAGCGTGACTAGCGGGTACAATGAGCAGTTCTTC
CDR3aa: CASSVTSGYNEQFF
d_gene: TRBD2
j_gene: TRBJ2-1
v_gene: TRBV9
abundance: NA

CDR3nt: TGTGCCAGCAGTTTAGGCGGGAGCTCCTATAATTCACCCCTCCACTTT
CDR3aa: CASSLGGSSYNSPLHF
d_gene: NA
j_gene: TRBJ1-6
v_gene: TRBV28
abundance: NA

CDR3nt: TGTGCCAGCAGCTCTAGCGGGGGGGGAGGAAGCTACGAGCAGTACTTC
CDR3aa: CASSSSGGGGSYEQYF
d_gene: TRBD2
j_gene: TRBJ2-7
v_gene: TRBV7-9
abundance: once

CDR3nt: TGTGCCAGCAGTGGCGGGACCTATTACGAGCAGTACTTC
CDR3aa: CASSGGTYYEQYF
d_gene: NA
j_gene: TRBJ2-7
v_gene: TRBV2
abundance: NA

CDR3nt: TGTGCCAGCAGCCGTAATGGGCGCCGGACAAGCAATCAGCCCCAGCATTTT
CDR3aa: CASSRNGRRTSNQPQHF
d_gene: NA
j_gene: TRBJ1-5
v_gene: TRBV5-6
abundance: NA

CDR3nt: TGCGCCAGCACCGACGAGACAGGGAACTATGGCTACACCTTC
CDR3aa: CASTDETGNYGYTF
d_gene: TRBD1
j_gene: TRBJ1-2
v_gene: TRBV10-1
abundance: NA

CDR3nt: TGTGCCAGCAGTTTAGCGGGGTACCAAGAGACCCAGTACTTC
CDR3aa: CASSLAGYQETQYF
d_gene: NA
j_gene: TRBJ2-5
v_gene: TRBV28
abundance: NA

CDR3nt: TGTGCCAGCAGAGGGGACACCTATAATTCACCCCTCCACTTT
CDR3aa: CASRGDTYNSPLHF
d_gene: NA
j_gene: TRBJ1-6
v_gene: TRBV5-4
abundance: NA

CDR3nt: TGTGCCAGCACTCAAGTGAGCGGCGGGAACACTGAAGCTTTCTTT
CDR3aa: CASTQVSGGNTEAFF
d_gene: NA
j_gene: TRBJ1-1
v_gene: TRBV2
abundance: NA